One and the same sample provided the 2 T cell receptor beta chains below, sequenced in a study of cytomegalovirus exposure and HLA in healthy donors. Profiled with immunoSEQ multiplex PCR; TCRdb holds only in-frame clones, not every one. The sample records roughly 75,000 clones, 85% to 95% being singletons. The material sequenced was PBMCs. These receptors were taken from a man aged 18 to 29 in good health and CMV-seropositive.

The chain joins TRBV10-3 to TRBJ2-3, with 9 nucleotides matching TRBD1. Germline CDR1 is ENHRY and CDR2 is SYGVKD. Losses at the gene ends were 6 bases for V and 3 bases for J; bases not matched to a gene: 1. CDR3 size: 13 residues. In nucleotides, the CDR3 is TGTGCCATCAGCGGACAGGGGACAGATACGCAGTATTTT. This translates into CAISGQGTDTQYF.

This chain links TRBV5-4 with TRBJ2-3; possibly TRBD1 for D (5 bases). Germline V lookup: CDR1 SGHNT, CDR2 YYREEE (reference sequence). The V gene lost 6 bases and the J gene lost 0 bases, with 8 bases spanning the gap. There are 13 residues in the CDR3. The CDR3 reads CASTTGSTDTQYF. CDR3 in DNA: TGTGCCAGCACCACAGGAAGCACAGATACGCAGTATTTT.